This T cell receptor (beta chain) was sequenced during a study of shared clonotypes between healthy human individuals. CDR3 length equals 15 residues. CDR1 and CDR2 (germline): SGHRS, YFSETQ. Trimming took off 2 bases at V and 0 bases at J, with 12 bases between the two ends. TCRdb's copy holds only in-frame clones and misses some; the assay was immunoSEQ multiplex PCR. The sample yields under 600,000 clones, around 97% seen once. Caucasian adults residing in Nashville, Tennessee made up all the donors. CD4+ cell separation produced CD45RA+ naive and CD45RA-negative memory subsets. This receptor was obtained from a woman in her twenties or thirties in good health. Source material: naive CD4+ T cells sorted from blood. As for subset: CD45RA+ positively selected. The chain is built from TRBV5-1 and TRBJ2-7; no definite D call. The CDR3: CASSLGQPSSYEQYF. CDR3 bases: TGCGCCAGCAGCTTAGGCCAGCCGAGCTCCTACGAGCAGTACTTC. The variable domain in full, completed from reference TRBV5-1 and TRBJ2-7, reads KAGVTQTPRYLIKTRGQQVTLSCSPISGHRSVSWYQQTPGQGLQFLFEYFSETQRNKGNFPGRFSGRQFSNSRSEMNVSTLELGDSALYLCASSLGQPSSYEQYFGPGTRLTVT.